The 7 T cell receptor beta chains listed next were all sequenced from one sample in a study of blood T cell repertoires in COVID-19. The repertoire was sequenced with immunoSEQ multiplex PCR; TCRdb's copy has only in-frame clones and lacks some. The sample gives over 100,000 clones, roughly four fifths of which show up once; 9% to 15% is in the top ten. Sample: peripheral blood. These receptors were collected from a woman between 55 and 75 years old with acute or convalescent COVID-19.

The chain employs TRBV19 and TRBJ1-1, with 8 bases aligning to TRBD1. This CDR3 region has 14 residues. CDR1 and CDR2 from the germline V gene are LNHDA and SQIVND (reference sequence). Germline trimming cut 6 bases from V and 5 bases from J; bases unmatched to any gene: 8. CDR3 bases: TGTGCCAGTAGATCGGACAGGGCCTCAACTGAAGCTTTCTTT. This encodes CASRSDRASTEAFF.

This sequence joins TRBV19 and TRBJ2-1, with D possibly being TRBD2 (5 bases). The CDR3 loop spans 14 amino acids. CDR1 and CDR2 from the germline V gene are LNHDA and SQIVND (reference sequence). V gave up 5 bases and J gave up 3 bases, with 11 bases separating them. The CDR3 region is CASSFTGIYNEQFF. As DNA, the CDR3 is TGTGCCAGTAGTTTTACGGGGATCTACAATGAGCAGTTCTTC.

This chain joins TRBV4-1 and TRBJ1-6, with 8 bases lining up with TRBD1. There are 16 residues in the CDR3. The germline gives CDR1 MGHRA, CDR2 YSYEKL. V gave up 3 bases and J gave up 7 bases; unmatched junction bases: 8. The CDR3 region has the DNA TGCGCCAGCAGCCAGAAGACAGGGGCCGGGAATTCACCCCTCCACTTT. As protein: CASSQKTGAGNSPLHF.

This sequence joins TRBV28 and TRBJ1-4; D gene uncertain. V gave up 3 bases and J gave up 0 bases, with 5 bases separating them. In germline, CDR1 is MDHEN, CDR2 SYDVKM. The CDR3 is 14 residues long. This CDR3 reads CASSFLSTNEKLFF. The CDR3 coding sequence is TGTGCCAGCAGTTTCTTATCAACTAATGAAAAACTGTTTTTT.

This chain uses TRBV5-4 with TRBJ1-2; no clear D. Deletions cut 1 base from V and 14 bases from J, with 12 bases between. This CDR3 is built from 11 residues. CDR1 and CDR2 from the germline V gene are SGHNT and YYREEE (reference sequence). The CDR3 bases are TGTGCCAGCAGCTTGAGCTCGACTAGAACCTTC. It yields the protein CASSLSSTRTF.

J is TRBJ2-3 and V is TRBV21-1; the table's D gene call, TRBD2, was not cross checked with the DNA. TRBV21-1 is flagged as a pseudogene. The CDR3 has 16 residues. CDR3 in DNA: TGTGCCAGACCGGCGCGGTACCCTTTTAGCACAGATACGCAGTATTTT. Translation gives CARPARYPFSTDTQYF.

The CDR3 DNA is TGTGCCAGCAGCCCGGGAGTTCAAGAGACCCAGTACTTC. Encoded protein: CASSPGVQETQYF. The chain recombines TRBV11-2 with TRBJ2-5, with D possibly matching TRBD2 (6 bases). This CDR3 is 13 amino acids long. Germline V gives CDR1 SGHAT, CDR2 FQNNGV. Trimming pared 5 bases from V and 2 bases from J, leaving 9 bases between.